Sequencing of this TCR beta chain was carried out in a study of blood T cell repertoires in COVID-19. Turning to the study itself: Sites in the United States, Italy and Spain provided acute and convalescent COVID-19 samples.

This clone was observed a single time. In the study's own analysis: The assay estimated nucleated cells by amplifying reference gene primers. Generated by immunoSEQ multiplex PCR, the TCRdb table keeps only in-frame clones and is missing some. That table gives V, J and clone size, and the DNA gave D and trimming. The sample lists over 600,000 clones; 90% were seen once. This CDR3 spans 12 amino acids. In germline, CDR1 is SGHTA, CDR2 FQGNSA. V lost 5 bases to trimming and J lost 6 bases, with 10 bases between them. This rearrangement joins TRBV7-2 to TRBJ1-1; D is perhaps TRBD1 (6 bases). This TCR was recovered from a woman aged 18-35 years with acute or convalescent COVID-19. Sequenced material: peripheral blood. The CDR3 region is CASSPRQAEAFF. The CDR3 DNA reads as TGTGCCAGCAGCCCACGACAGGCTGAAGCTTTCTTT.